A single sample is the source of the 7 T cell receptor beta chains below, sequenced in a study of tumor-infiltrating lymphocytes in primary liver carcinoma. With a constant-region primer, TCR beta cDNA was made from 450 to 650 ng of total RNA. Employing slightly modified ARM-PCR, three nested multiplex PCR rounds were run, and these gave rise to the TCR beta libraries. Investigators reported that the first two PCR rounds, at around 10 cycles each, used TRBV1-TRBV30 forward primers with a C-beta reverse primer. MiXCR, run by TCRdb on the multiplex PCR reads, gives a single entry per CDR3 protein. The table has more than 100,000 distinct CDR3 sequences, 55% to 75% seen once; the top ten hold roughly a tenth. Co-extraction of both nucleic acids (RNA and DNA) used roughly 19-33 mg of unsorted bulk tissue. Sequencing input: liver tumor tissue from sampling region 1. The subset is: tumor region T1, superior pole. These receptors all stem from a woman aged 55-69 years with primary liver carcinoma and hepatitis B virus infection.

This clonotype was seen a single time. The conserved final phenylalanine or tryptophan is absent from the CDR3, which likely points to a read error. J is TRBJ2-7 and V is TRBV10-3; TRBD1 is a possible D gene (5 bases). CDR1 ENHRY and CDR2 SYGVKD come from the germline V gene. Trimming took off 9 bases at V and 0 bases at J, with 15 bases between the two ends. The CDR3 is 14 amino acids. The CDR3 DNA follows: TGTGCCATTGTCCGGAACACAGGCTCCTACGAGCAGTACTTA. Protein sequence: CAIVRNTGSYEQYL.

As regards this clonotype: One end of the junction fails to match germline, which may point to a read error. The V call is TRBV6-1, the J call TRBJ1-5; D is unresolved. The CDR3 is 16 amino acids. Per germline, CDR1 MNHNS and CDR2 SASEGT. As DNA, the CDR3 is TGCCCCAGCCGAGCGTGGGCCCCGGGTCTACCTCAGCCCCAGCATTTT. The encoded protein is CPSRAWAPGLPQPQHF.

As concerns this clonotype: Given a much more abundant clone one base away, this may be a read error. The rearrangement joins TRBV4-2 to TRBJ2-5, with no clear D. Germline lookup yields CDR1 LGHNA and CDR2 YNFKEQ. V lost 4 bases to trimming and J lost 3 bases, with 15 bases between them. The CDR3 contains 15 residues. The CDR3 DNA sequence: TGTGCCAGCAGCCCCACCCCGGTAGCAAAAGAGACCCAGTACTTC. It encodes CASSPTPVAKETQYF.

The V call is TRBV9, the J call TRBJ2-2; no clear D gene. Germline V lookup: CDR1 SGDLS, CDR2 YYNGEE. Deletions cut 2 bases from V and 0 bases from J, with 8 bases between. The length of the CDR3 is 15 residues. The CDR3 DNA follows: TGTGCCAGCAGCGTTTCTGGGACGAACACCGGGGAGCTGTTTTTT. This encodes CASSVSGTNTGELFF.

This clonotype came up many times. This chain uses TRBV10-3 with TRBJ2-3; D is perhaps TRBD2 (6 bases). Germline V CDR1 and CDR2: ENHRY, SYGVKD. V was clipped by 9 bases and J by 2 bases, with 15 bases between them. The length of the CDR3 is 14 residues. DNA of the CDR3: TGTGCCATTTCGGAGCGGGCGAACACAGATACGCAGTATTTT. Translated, it gives CAISERANTDTQYF.

In its sample, this clonotype was seen a few times. Possible read error: a much larger clone is one base away. V usage is TRBV29-1 and J usage is TRBJ2-7; 11 bases are a match to TRBD2. This CDR3 region has 14 residues. The V and J ends lost 7 bases and 5 bases, in that order; junction bases with no gene match: 10. Germline V lookup: CDR1 SQVTM, CDR2 ANQGSEA. CDR3 loop: CSAETSGSSHEQYF. In nucleotides, the CDR3 is TGCAGCGCCGAAACTAGCGGGAGTTCTCACGAGCAGTACTTC.

The rearrangement links TRBV5-1 to TRBJ2-5; 7 positions match TRBD2. The V segment lost 0 bases and the J segment 4 bases; nucleotides outside the gene matches: 9. The CDR3 is 16 residues long. The germline gives CDR1 SGHRS, CDR2 YFSETQ. The CDR3 region is CASSLVTGLLRETQYF. The CDR3 DNA reads as TGCGCCAGCAGCTTGGTAACGGGACTACTTCGAGAGACCCAGTACTTC.